This TCR beta chain was sequenced for a study of vaccination effects on CD4 cells after COVID-19. At the level of the study: Antigen-specific CD4+ T cell clonotypes were called by their expansion after viral peptide-pool culture in ViraFEST. General study results and limits: Healthy vaccine recipients' vaccine-induced clones were almost all SARS-CoV-2 mono-reactive. Relatively few convalescent patients took part in the study, which had no early post-infection timepoints.

When less than 12 days of culture had elapsed, CD4+ T cells were isolated. Participants were given two doses of BNT162b2 or mRNA-1273 vaccine. At days 3 and 7, half of the medium was exchanged for IL-2 medium. The CDR3 covers 14 residues. The V gene lost 0 bases and the J gene lost 7 bases, with 10 bases spanning the gap. The germline CDR1 and CDR2 sequences are SGHRS and YFSETQ. Generated by immunoSEQ multiplex PCR, the TCRdb table keeps only in-frame clones and is missing some. The data show approximately 74,000 clones, over 65% seen once. Comment on this clone: The antigen remains undetermined.

The source was CD4+ T cells from PBMCs cultured without peptide, collected after COVID-19 vaccination. The chain uses TRBV5-1 and TRBJ2-2; tentatively, D is TRBD1 (6 bases). The receptor was isolated from a human donor who received a COVID-19 vaccine. The CDR3 coding sequence is TGCGCCAGCAGCTTGGCCGCAGGGGTCGGGGAGCTGTTTTTT. Translated, it gives CASSLAAGVGELFF.